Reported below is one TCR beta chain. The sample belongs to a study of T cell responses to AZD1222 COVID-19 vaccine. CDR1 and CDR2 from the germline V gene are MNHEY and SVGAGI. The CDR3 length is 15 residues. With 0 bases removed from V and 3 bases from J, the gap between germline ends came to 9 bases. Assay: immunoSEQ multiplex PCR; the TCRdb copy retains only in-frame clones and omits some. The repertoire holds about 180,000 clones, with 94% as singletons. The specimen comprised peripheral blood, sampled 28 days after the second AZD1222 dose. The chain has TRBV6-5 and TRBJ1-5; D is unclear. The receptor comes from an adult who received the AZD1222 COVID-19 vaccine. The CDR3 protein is CASSYSEGTNQPQHF. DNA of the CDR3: TGTGCCAGCAGTTACTCGGAGGGAACCAATCAGCCCCAGCATTTT.